One T cell receptor (beta chain) is described in this entry. The antigen remains undetermined. This entry belongs to a study of T-cell memory formation after mild COVID-19. Overall study context: The two donors had largely donor-specific TCR clusters.

Unmatched junction bases numbered 3, after V lost 1 base and J lost 2 bases. From germline, CDR1 is SGHRS and CDR2 YFSETQ. This CDR3 contains 15 residues. MiXCR, run by TCRdb on the 5' RACE reads, gives a single entry per CDR3 protein. The sample has some 290,000 distinct CDR3 sequences; 15% to 20% are singletons. Points from the study as a whole: In pre-infection memory, a portion of responding clones appeared, which suggested that cross-reactive memory joined. Specificity for SARS-CoV-2 was not confirmed among the second-wave clones peaking on day 37. A balance of CD4 and CD8 characterized clones contracting day 15 to 85, whereas later expanders leaned CD4+.

The sample comprised PBMCs or a T cell subset sorted from them (not recorded which). This sequence joins TRBV5-1 and TRBJ2-7, with 10 bases aligning to TRBD1. This clonotype was sampled from a man between 18 and 29 years old who had mild COVID-19 (a few samples of this study predate the infection). Cell type and time point are not known. CDR3 in DNA: TGCGCCAGCAGCTTGCCCGGACAGGGGGCCTACGAGCAGTACTTC. This gives the protein CASSLPGQGAYEQYF.